This T cell receptor beta chain was sequenced during a study of technical replicates of blood from a few donors (dated by TCRdb to 2015 to 2018). In the case of this clone: Its antigen has not been determined. The sample holds no much larger clone one base away, and base qualities are not on file.

Libraries were made using the immunoSEQ multiplex PCR assay. TCRdb holds this immuneACCESS table with in-frame rearrangements only. Some clones are missing; in checked studies, unresolved V genes explain under half, and the rest has no known cause. The sample table records about 6,900 clones; 96% of these occur just once. The leading ten clones occupy roughly 7.2% of the sample. Including the terminal cysteine and phenylalanine, the CDR3 comprises 15 residues. Only CDR3 DNA remains: 45 bases, in frame from the first base. The V end gives up 6 bases and the J end 6 bases, leaving 10 bases in the junction not matched to a gene. Taken from the germline V gene (reference sequence), the CDR1 and CDR2 loops are MNHNY and SVGAGI.

The sample comprised PBMCs. This receptor was identified in a human donor in good health. The chain is made from TRBV6-6 and TRBJ2-1, with 8 central nucleotides matching TRBD1. CDR3 loop: CASSWDRLAPNEQFF. The sequence in DNA is TGTGCCAGCAGCTGGGACAGGTTGGCCCCCAATGAGCAGTTCTTC.